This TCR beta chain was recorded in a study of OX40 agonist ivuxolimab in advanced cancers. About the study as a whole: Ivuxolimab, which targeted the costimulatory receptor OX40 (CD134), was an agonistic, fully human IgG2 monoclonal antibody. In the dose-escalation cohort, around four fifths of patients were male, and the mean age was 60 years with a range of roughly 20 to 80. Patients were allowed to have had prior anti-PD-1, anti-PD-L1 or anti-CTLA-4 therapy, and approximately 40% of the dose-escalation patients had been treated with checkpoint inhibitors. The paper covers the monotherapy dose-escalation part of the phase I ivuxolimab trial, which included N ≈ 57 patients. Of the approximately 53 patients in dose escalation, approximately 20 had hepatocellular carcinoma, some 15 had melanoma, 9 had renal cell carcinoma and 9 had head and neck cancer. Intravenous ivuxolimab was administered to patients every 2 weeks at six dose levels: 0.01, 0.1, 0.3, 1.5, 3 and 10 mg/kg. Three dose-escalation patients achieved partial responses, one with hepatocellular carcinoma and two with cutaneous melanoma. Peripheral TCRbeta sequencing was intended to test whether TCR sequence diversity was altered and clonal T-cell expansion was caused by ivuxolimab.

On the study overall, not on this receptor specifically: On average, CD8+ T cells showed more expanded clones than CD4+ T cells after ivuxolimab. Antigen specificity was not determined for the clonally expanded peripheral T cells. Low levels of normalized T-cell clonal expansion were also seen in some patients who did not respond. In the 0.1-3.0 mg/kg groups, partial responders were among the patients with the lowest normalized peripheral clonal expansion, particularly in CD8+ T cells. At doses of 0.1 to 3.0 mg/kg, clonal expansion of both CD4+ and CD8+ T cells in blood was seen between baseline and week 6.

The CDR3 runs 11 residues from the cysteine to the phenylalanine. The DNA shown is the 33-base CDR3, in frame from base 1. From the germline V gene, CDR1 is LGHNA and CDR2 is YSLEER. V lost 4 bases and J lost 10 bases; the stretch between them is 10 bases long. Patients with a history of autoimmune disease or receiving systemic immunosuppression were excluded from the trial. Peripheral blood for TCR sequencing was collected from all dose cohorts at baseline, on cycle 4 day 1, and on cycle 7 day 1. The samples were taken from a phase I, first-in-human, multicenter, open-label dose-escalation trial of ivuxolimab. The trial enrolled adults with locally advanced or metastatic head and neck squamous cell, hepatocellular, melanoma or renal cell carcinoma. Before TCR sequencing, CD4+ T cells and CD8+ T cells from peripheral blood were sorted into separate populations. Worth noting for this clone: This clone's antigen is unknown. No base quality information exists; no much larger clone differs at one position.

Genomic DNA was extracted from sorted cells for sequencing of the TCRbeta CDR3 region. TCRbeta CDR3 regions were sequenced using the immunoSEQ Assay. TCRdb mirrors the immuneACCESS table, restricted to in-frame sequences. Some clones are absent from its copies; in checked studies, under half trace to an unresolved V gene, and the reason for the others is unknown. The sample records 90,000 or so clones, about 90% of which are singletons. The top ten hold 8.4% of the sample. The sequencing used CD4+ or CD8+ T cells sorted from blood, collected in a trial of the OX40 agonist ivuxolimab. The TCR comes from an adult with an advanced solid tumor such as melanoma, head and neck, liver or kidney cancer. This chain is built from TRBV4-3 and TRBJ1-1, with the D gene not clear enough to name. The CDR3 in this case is CASSPVTSAFF. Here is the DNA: TGCGCCAGCAGCCCCGTTACCTCAGCTTTCTTT.